The present T cell receptor (beta chain) was sequenced within a study of PD-1 blockade in classical Hodgkin lymphoma. Notes on the study in general: Whereas CD4+ TCR diversity had risen significantly by C4D1, CD8+ TCR diversity had not. Reported findings placed baseline TCR diversity lower in newly diagnosed patients (compared with healthy donors).

The data were produced by immunoSEQ multiplex PCR, yet TCRdb's version contains in-frame clones alone and is incomplete. This table holds over 60,000 clones, about 90% found once. The germline CDR1 and CDR2 sequences are SNHLY and FYNNEI. This CDR3 spans 13 amino acids. The V segment lost 6 bases and the J segment 5 bases; nucleotides outside the gene matches: 6. Concerning this clone itself: Its antigen remains unknown.

Time point in this sample: cycle 4 day 1 (C4D1), after more than five weeks of nivolumab. All trial patients relapsed after autologous stem cell transplantation. Sequencing was performed on peripheral blood mononuclear cells (PBMCs), taken before the fourth cycle of nivolumab. The chain is built from TRBV2 and TRBJ1-2; 7 bases line up with TRBD1. This clonotype originated in a human donor with classical Hodgkin lymphoma. CDR3 protein: CASSQGERYGYTF. The CDR3, as DNA: TGTGCCAGCAGCCAGGGGGAACGTTATGGCTACACCTTC.